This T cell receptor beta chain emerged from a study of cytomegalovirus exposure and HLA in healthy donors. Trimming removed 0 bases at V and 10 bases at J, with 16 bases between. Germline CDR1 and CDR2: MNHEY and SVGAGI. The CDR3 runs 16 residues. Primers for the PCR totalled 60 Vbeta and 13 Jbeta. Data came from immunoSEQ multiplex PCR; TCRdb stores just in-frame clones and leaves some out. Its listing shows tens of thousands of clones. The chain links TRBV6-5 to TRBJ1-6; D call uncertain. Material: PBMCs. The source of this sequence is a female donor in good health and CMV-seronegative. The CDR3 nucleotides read TGTGCCAGCAGTTACTCAGGTGGGCTTGCCGACTCACCCCTCCACTTT. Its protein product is CASSYSGGLADSPLHF.